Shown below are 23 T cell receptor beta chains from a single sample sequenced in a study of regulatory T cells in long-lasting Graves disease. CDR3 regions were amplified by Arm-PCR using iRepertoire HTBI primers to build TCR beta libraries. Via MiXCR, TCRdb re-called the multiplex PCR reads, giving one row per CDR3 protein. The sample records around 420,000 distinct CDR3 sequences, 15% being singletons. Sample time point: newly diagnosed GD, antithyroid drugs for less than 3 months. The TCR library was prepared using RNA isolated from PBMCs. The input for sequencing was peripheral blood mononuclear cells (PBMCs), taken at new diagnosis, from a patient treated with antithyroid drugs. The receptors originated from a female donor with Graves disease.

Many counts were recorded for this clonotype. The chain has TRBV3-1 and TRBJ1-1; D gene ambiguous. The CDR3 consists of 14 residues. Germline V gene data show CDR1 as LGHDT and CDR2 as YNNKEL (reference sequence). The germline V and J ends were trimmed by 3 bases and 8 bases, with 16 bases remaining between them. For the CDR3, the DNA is TGTGCCAGCAGCCATGGCTACCCGCAATTGGAAGCTTTCTTT. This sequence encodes CASSHGYPQLEAFF.

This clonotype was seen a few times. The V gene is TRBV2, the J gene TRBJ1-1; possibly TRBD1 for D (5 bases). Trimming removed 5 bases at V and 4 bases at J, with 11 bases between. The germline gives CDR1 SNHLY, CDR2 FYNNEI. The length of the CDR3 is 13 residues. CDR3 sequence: CASSPPGLTEAFF. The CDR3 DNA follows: TGTGCCAGCAGTCCGCCGGGACTCACTGAAGCTTTCTTT.

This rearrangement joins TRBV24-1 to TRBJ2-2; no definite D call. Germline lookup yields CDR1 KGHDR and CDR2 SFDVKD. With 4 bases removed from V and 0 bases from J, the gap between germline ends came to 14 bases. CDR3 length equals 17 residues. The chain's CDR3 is CATSDPRGGSNTGELFF. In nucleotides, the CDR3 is TGTGCCACCAGTGACCCCCGAGGCGGATCGAACACCGGGGAGCTGTTTTTT.

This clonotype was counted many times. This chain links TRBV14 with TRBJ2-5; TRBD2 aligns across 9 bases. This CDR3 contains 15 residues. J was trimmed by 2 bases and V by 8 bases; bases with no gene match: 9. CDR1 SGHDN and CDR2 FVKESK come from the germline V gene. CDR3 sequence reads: CASARGGRGQETQYF. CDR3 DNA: TGTGCCAGCGCACGCGGCGGGAGGGGGCAAGAGACCCAGTACTTC.

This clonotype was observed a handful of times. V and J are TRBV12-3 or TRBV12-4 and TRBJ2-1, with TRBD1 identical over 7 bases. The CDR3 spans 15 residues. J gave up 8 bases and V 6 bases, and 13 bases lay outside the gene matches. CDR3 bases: TGTGCCAGCAGCGGGGACAGCCCCTTAGGTGATGAGCAGTTCTTC. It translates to CASSGDSPLGDEQFF.

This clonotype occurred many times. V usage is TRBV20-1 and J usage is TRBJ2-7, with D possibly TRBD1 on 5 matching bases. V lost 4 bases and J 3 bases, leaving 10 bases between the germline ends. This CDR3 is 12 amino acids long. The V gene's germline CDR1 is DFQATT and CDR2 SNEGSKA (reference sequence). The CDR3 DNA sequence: TGCAGTGCTATCGCGGACAACTACGAGCAGTACTTC. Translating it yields CSAIADNYEQYF.

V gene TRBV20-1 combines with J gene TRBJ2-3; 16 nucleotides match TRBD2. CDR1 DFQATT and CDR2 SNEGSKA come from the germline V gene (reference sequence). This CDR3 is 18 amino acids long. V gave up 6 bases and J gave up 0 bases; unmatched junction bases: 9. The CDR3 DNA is TGCAGTGCACCGGGACTAGCGGGAGGGATTTCTAGCACAGATACGCAGTATTTT. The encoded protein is CSAPGLAGGISSTDTQYF.

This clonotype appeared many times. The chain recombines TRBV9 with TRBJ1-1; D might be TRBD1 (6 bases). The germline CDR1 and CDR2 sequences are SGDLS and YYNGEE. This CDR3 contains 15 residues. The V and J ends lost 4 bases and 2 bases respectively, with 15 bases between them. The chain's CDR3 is CASSRQVRSNTEAFF. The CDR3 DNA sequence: TGTGCCAGCAGCAGACAGGTTCGTAGCAACACTGAAGCTTTCTTT. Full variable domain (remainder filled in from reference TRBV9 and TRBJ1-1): DSGVTQTPKHLITATGQRVTLRCSPRSGDLSVYWYQQSLDQGLQFLIQYYNGEERAKGNILERFSAQQFPDLHSELNLSSLELGDSALYFCASSRQVRSNTEAFFGQGTRLTVV.

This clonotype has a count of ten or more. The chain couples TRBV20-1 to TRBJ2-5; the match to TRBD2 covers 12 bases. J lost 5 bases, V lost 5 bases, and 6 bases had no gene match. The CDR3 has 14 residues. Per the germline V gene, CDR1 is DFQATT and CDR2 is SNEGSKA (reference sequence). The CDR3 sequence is CSAPSGGAWETQYF. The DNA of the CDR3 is TGCAGTGCTCCTAGCGGGGGGGCTTGGGAGACCCAGTACTTC.

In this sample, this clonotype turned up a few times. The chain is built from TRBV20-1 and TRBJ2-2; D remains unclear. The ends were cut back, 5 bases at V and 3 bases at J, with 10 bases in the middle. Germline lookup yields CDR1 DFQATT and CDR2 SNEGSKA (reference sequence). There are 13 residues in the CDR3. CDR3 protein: CSAPRQDTGELFF. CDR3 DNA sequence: TGCAGTGCTCCACGGCAAGACACCGGGGAGCTGTTTTTT.

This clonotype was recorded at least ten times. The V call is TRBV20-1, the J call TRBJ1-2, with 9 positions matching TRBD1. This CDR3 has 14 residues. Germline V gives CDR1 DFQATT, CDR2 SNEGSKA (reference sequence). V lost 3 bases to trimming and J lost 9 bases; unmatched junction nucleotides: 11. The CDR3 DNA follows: TGCAGTGCTAGCCTAACAGGGGGCGCATATAGCTACACCTTC. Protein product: CSASLTGGAYSYTF.

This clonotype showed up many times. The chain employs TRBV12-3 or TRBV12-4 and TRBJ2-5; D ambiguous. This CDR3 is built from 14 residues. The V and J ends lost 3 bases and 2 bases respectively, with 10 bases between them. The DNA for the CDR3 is TGTGCCAGCAGTTTCCTAAGGTCACAAGAGACCCAGTACTTC. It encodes CASSFLRSQETQYF.

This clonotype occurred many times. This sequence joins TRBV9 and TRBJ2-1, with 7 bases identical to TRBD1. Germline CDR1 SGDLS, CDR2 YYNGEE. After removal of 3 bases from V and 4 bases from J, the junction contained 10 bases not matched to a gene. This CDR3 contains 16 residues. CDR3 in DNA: TGTGCCAGCAGCGGTATAACAGGGGAAGCGTACAATGAGCAGTTCTTC. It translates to CASSGITGEAYNEQFF.

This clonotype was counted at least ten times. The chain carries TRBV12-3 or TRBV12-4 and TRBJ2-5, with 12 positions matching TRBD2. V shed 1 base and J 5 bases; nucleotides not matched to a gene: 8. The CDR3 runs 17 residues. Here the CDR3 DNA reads TGTGCCAGCAGTTTAGAAACTAGCGGGGGGATAAGGGAGACCCAGTACTTC. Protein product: CASSLETSGGIRETQYF.

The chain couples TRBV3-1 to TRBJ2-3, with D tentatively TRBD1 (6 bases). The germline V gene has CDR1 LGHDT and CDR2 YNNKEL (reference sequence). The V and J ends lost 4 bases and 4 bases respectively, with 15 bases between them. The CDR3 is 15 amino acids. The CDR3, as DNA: TGTGCCAGCAGCCCTCGAGGGGGTAATGCAGATACGCAGTATTTT. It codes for CASSPRGGNADTQYF.

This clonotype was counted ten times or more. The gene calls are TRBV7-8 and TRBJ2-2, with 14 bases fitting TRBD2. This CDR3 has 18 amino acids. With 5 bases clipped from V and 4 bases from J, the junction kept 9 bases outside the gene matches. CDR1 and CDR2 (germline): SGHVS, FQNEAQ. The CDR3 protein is CASSPSGLAGVGTGELFF. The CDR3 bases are TGTGCCAGCAGCCCATCGGGACTAGCGGGAGTGGGCACCGGGGAGCTGTTTTTT. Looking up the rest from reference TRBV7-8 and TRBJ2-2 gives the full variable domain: GAGVSQSPRYKVAKRGQDVALRCDPISGHVSLFWYQQALGQGPEFLTYFQNEAQLDKSGLPSDRFFAERPEGSVSTLKIQRTQQEDSAVYLCASSPSGLAGVGTGELFFGEGSRLTVL.

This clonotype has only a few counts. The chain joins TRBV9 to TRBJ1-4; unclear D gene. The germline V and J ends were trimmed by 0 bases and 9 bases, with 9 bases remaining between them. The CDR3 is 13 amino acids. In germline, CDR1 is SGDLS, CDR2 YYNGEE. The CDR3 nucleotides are TGTGCCAGCAGCGTAGATAGGCCGCAAAAACTGTTTTTT. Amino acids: CASSVDRPQKLFF. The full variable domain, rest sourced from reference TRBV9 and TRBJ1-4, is DSGVTQTPKHLITATGQRVTLRCSPRSGDLSVYWYQQSLDQGLQFLIQYYNGEERAKGNILERFSAQQFPDLHSELNLSSLELGDSALYFCASSVDRPQKLFFGSGTQLSVL.

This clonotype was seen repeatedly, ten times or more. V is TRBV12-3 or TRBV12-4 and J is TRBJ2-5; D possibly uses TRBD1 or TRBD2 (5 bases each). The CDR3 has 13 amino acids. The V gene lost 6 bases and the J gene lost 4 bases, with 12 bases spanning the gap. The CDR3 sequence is CASRGVWAETQYF. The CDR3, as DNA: TGTGCCAGCAGGGGGGTTTGGGCAGAGACCCAGTACTTC.

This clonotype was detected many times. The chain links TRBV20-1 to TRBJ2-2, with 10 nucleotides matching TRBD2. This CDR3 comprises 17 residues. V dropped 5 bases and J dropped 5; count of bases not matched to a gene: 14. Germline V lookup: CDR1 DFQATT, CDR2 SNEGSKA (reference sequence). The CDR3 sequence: CSAPPARAGGRTGELFF. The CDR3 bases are TGCAGTGCTCCTCCCGCCCGAGCGGGAGGGCGAACCGGGGAGCTGTTTTTT.

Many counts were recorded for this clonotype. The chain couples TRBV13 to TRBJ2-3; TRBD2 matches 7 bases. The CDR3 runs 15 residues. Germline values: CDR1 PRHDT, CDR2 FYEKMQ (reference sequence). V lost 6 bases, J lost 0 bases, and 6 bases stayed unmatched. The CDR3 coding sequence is TGTGCCAGCAGTTCGAGCGGGACCAGCACAGATACGCAGTATTTT. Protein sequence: CASSSSGTSTDTQYF.

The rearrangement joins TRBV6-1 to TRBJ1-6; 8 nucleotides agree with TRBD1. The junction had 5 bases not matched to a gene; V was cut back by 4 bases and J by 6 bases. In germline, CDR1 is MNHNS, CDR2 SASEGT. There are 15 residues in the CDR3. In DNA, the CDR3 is TGTGCCAGCAGTGTGGACAGGGCGGCTAATTCACCCCTCCACTTT. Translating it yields CASSVDRAANSPLHF.

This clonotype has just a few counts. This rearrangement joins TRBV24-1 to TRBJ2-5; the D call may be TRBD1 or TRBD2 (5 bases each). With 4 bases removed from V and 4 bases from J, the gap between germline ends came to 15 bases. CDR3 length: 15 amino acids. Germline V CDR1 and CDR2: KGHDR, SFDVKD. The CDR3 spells CATSDPRGAGETQYF. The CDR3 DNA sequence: TGTGCCACCAGTGACCCCAGAGGGGCCGGAGAGACCCAGTACTTC.

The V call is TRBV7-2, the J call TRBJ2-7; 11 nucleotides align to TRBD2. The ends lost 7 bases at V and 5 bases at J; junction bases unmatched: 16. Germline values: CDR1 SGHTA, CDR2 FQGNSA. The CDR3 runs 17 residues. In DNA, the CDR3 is TGTGCCAGCACCGTCTGGGAGGGGTTAGCGGGAGGGCACGAGCAGTACTTC. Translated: CASTVWEGLAGGHEQYF.